This is a list of T cell receptor beta chains from one sample in a study of blood T cell repertoires in COVID-19. Libraries were prepared by immunoSEQ multiplex PCR; TCRdb keeps only in-frame clonotypes and omits some of them. The sample yields 110,000 or so clones, approximately 89% seen once. The sequencing sample was made of peripheral blood. Receptors were obtained from a woman aged 55-69 years with COVID-19, enrolled during active disease. CDR3s include the opening cysteine and the closing phenylalanine or tryptophan. Each record gives: J gene, V gene, D gene, clone size, CDR3 DNA, CDR3 protein. A D gene is named only where the DNA matches it firmly. Clone size is not always given. Where it is, it says once, few, many or a class for expanded clones.

J: TRBJ1-2; V: TRBV18; D: .; size: .; DNA: TGTGCCAGCTCACCCGGGGGAGATGGCTACACCTTC; CDR3: CASSPGGDGYTF
J: TRBJ1-1; V: TRBV7-3; D: TRBD1; size: .; DNA: TGTGCCAGCAGCCCGGGACAGTCTGAGACTGAAGCTTTCTTT; CDR3: CASSPGQSETEAFF
J: TRBJ2-7; V: TRBV5-4; D: .; size: few; DNA: TGTGCCAGCAGCTTGGGTCGCGGGGTCTACGAGCAGTACTTC; CDR3: CASSLGRGVYEQYF
J: TRBJ1-3; V: TRBV13; D: TRBD1; size: .; DNA: TGTGCCAGCAGCTCCCTGACAGGGCTCTCTGGAAACACCATATATTTT; CDR3: CASSSLTGLSGNTIYF
J: TRBJ1-6; V: TRBV29-1; D: TRBD1; size: few; DNA: TGCAGCGTTAGGGACAGGGAGGATTCACCCCTCCACTTT; CDR3: CSVRDREDSPLHF
J: TRBJ2-1; V: TRBV18; D: TRBD1; size: .; DNA: TGTGCCAGCTCACCCGGGACAGGACCCTACAATGAGCAGTTCTTC; CDR3: CASSPGTGPYNEQFF
J: TRBJ1-1; V: TRBV7-2; D: .; size: .; DNA: TGTGCCAGCAGCTTTGTGACAGGAATGAACACTGAAGCTTTCTTT; CDR3: CASSFVTGMNTEAFF
J: TRBJ2-7; V: TRBV11-1; D: TRBD1; size: once; DNA: TGTGCCAGCAGCCATAATCCGGGACAGGGGGCGATCGAGCAGTACTTC; CDR3: CASSHNPGQGAIEQYF
J: TRBJ1-6; V: TRBV7-8; D: .; size: once; DNA: TGTGCCAGCAGCTTAGCTCTAGCGGGCAATTCACCCCTCCACTTT; CDR3: CASSLALAGNSPLHF
J: TRBJ2-5; V: TRBV4-1; D: TRBD2; size: .; DNA: TGCGCCAGCAGCCAGGGCGTACTAGCGGGGGGGCAGGAGACCCAGTACTTC; CDR3: CASSQGVLAGGQETQYF
J: TRBJ2-3; V: TRBV30; D: TRBD2; size: .; DNA: TGTGCCTGGAGTGCGACTAGCGGGGGGGCCGCAGATACGCAGTATTTT; CDR3: CAWSATSGGAADTQYF